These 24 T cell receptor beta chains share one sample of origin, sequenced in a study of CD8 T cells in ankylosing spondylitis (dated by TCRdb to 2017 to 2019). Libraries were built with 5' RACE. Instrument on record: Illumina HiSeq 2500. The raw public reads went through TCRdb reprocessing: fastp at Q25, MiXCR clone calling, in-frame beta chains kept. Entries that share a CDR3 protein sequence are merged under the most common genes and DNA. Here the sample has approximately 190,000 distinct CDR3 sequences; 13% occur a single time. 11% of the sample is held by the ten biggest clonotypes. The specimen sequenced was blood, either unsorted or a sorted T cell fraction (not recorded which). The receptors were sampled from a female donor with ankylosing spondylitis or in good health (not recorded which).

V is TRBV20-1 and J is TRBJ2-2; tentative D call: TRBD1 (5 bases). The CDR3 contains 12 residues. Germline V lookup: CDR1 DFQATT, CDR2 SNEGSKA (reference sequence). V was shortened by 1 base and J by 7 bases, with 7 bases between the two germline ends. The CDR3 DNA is TGCAGTGCTAGAGTACAGGTCGGGGAGCTGTTTTTT. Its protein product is CSARVQVGELFF.

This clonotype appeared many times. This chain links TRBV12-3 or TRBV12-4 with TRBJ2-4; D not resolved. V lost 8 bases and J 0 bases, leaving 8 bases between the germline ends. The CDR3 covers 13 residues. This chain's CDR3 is CASGILAKNIQYF. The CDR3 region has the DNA TGTGCCAGCGGGATCTTAGCCAAAAACATTCAGTACTTC.

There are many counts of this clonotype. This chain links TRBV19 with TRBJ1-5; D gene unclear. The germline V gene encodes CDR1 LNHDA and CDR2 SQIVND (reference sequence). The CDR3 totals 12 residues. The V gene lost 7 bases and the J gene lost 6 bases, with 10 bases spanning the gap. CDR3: CASTSGFQPQHF. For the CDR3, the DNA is TGTGCCAGTACCTCAGGATTTCAGCCCCAGCATTTT.

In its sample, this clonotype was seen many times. In nucleotides, the CDR3 is TGTGCCAGCAGCTTATGGAACACTGAAGCTTTCTTT. It is translated as CASSLWNTEAFF. The chain couples TRBV7-2 to TRBJ1-1; D unclear. Trimming stripped 2 bases from V and 1 base from J, with 2 bases between. Germline assignment: CDR1 SGHTA and CDR2 FQGNSA. CDR3 length equals 12 residues.

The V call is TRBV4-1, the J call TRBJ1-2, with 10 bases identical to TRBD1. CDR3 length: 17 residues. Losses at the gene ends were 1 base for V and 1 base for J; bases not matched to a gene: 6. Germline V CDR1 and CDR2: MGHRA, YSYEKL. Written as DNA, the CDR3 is TGCGCCAGCAGCCAAGCCCTGGACAGGGGGGATAACTATGGCTACACCTTC. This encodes CASSQALDRGDNYGYTF.

DNA for the CDR3: TGTGCCAGCAGCCCCGGGAGTGGTGGAAACACCATATATTTT. Translation: CASSPGSGGNTIYF. This chain uses TRBV7-2 with TRBJ1-3, with D hard to call. Trimming cost V 5 bases and J 3 bases, with 11 bases left between them. The CDR3 is made up of 14 amino acids. Looked up from germline, CDR1 is SGHTA and CDR2 is FQGNSA.

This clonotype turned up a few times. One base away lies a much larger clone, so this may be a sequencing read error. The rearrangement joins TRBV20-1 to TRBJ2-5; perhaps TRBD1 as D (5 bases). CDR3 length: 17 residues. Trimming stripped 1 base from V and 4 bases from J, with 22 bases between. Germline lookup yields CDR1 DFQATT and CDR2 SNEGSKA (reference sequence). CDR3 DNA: TGCAGTGCTAGAGGCCGAAAAAGACAGTGGTACCGAGAGACCCAGTACTTC. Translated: CSARGRKRQWYRETQYF.

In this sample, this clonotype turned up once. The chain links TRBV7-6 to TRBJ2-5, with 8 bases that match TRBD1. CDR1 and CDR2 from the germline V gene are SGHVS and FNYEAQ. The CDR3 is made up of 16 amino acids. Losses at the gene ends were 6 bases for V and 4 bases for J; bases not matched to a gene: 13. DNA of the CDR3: TGTGCCAGCAGTCTTACTGGACAGGGAATCTCAGAGACCCAGTACTTC. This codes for CASSLTGQGISETQYF.

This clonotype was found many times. In nucleotides, the CDR3 is TGTGCCAGCAGTTATGGATCGTCGAGGGGAGCAGATACGCAGTATTTT. Protein sequence: CASSYGSSRGADTQYF. This rearrangement joins TRBV6-2 or TRBV6-3 to TRBJ2-3, with D tentatively TRBD1 or TRBD2 (5 bases each). The V and J ends lost 3 bases and 4 bases respectively, with 17 bases between them. Per germline, CDR1 MNHEY and CDR2 SVGEGT. The CDR3 contains 16 residues.

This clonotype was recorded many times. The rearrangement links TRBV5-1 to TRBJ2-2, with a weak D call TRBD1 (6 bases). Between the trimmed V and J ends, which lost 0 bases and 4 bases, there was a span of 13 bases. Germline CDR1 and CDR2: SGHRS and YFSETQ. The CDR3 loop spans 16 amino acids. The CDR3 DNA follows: TGCGCCAGCAGCTTGGCCCAGGGGATAGCCACCGGGGAGCTGTTTTTT. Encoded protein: CASSLAQGIATGELFF. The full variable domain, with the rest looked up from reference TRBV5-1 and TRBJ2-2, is KAGVTQTPRYLIKTRGQQVTLSCSPISGHRSVSWYQQTPGQGLQFLFEYFSETQRNKGNFPGRFSGRQFSNSRSEMNVSTLELGDSALYLCASSLAQGIATGELFFGEGSRLTVL.

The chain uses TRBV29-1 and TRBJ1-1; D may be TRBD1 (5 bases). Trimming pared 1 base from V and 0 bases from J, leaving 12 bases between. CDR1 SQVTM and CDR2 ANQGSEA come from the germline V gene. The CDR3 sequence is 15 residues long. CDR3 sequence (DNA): TGCAGCGTTGAAGGGGGGAAAGGCTTGAACACTGAAGCTTTCTTT. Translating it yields CSVEGGKGLNTEAFF.

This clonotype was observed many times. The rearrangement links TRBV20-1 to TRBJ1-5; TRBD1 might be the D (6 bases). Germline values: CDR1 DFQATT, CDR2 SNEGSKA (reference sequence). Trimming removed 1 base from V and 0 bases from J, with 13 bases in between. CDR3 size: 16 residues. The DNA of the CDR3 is TGCAGTGCTAGAGGACCCCAGGGGAATAGCAATCAGCCCCAGCATTTT. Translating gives CSARGPQGNSNQPQHF.

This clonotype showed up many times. The CDR3 loop reads CASSPDTVHNQPQHF. The CDR3, as DNA: TGTGCCAGCAGTCCGGACACAGTCCACAATCAGCCCCAGCATTTT. This sequence joins TRBV12-3 or TRBV12-4 and TRBJ1-5; maybe TRBD1 (5 bases). CDR3 length equals 15 residues. Trimming left V 5 bases short and J 3 bases short, with 14 bases between.

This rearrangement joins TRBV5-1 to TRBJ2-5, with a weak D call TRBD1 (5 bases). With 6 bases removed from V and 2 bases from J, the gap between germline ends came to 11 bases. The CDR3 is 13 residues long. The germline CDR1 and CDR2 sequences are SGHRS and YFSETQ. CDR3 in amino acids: CASKVQGQETQYF. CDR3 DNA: TGCGCCAGCAAAGTTCAGGGACAAGAGACCCAGTACTTC. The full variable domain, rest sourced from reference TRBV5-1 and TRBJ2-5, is KAGVTQTPRYLIKTRGQQVTLSCSPISGHRSVSWYQQTPGQGLQFLFEYFSETQRNKGNFPGRFSGRQFSNSRSEMNVSTLELGDSALYLCASKVQGQETQYFGPGTRLLVL.

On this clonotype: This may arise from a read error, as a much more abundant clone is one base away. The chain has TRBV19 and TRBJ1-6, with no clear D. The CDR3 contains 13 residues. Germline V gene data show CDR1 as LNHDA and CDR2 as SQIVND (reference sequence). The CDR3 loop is CVSRTDLNSPLHF. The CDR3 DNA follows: TGTGTCAGTAGGACGGACTTGAATTCACCCCTCCACTTT.

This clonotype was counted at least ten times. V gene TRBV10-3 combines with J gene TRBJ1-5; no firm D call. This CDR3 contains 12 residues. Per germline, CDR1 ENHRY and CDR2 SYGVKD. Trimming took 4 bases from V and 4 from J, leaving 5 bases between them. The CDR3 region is CAISAGNQPQHF. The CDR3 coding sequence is TGTGCCATCAGTGCAGGAAATCAGCCCCAGCATTTT.

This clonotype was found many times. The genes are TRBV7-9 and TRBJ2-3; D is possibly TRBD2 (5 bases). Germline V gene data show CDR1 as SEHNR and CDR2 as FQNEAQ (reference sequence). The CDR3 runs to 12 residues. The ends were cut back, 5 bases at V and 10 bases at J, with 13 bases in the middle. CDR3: CASSRSGFAQYF. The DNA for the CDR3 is TGTGCCAGCAGCCGAAGCGGCTTTGCGCAGTATTTT.

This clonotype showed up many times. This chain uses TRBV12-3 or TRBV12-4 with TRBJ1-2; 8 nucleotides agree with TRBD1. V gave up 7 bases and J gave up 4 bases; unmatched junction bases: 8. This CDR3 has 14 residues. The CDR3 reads CASTIAGTGYGYTF. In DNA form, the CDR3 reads TGTGCCAGCACCATCGCCGGGACAGGCTATGGCTACACCTTC.

The CDR3 region is CASSFGAGGAYNEQFF. CDR3 coding DNA: TGTGCCAGCAGCTTTGGGGCAGGGGGAGCTTACAATGAGCAGTTCTTC. The J gene is TRBJ2-1, the V gene TRBV5-6; 7 bases agree with TRBD1. The CDR3 contains 16 residues. With 2 bases clipped from V and 4 bases from J, the junction kept 9 bases outside the gene matches. Per the germline V gene, CDR1 is SGHDT and CDR2 is YYEEEE.

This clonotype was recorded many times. The CDR3 DNA reads TGTGCCAGCAGCTTAGAACTAGAGCAGTTCTTC. Amino acid sequence: CASSLELEQFF. The chain joins TRBV11-2 to TRBJ2-1; D not resolved. The CDR3 totals 11 residues. Trimming removed 0 bases at V and 10 bases at J, with 4 bases between. The germline V gene encodes CDR1 SGHAT and CDR2 FQNNGV. The complete variable domain, with remaining parts taken from reference TRBV11-2 and TRBJ2-1, reads EAGVAQSPRYKIIEKRQSVAFWCNPISGHATLYWYQQILGQGPKLLIQFQNNGVVDDSQLPKDRFSAERLKGVDSTLKIQPAKLEDSAVYLCASSLELEQFFGPGTRLTVL.

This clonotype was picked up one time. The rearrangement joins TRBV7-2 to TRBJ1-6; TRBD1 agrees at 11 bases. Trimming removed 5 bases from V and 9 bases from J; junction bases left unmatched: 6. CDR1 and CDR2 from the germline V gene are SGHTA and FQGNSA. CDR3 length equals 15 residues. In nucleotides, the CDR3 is TGTGCCAGCAGCCTGGACAGGGGGCAGGTTTCACCCCTCCACTTT. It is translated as CASSLDRGQVSPLHF.

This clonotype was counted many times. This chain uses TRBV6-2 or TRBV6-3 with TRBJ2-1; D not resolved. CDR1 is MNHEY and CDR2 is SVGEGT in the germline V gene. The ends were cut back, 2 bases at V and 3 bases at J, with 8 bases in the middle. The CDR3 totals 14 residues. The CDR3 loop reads CASSYGAIYNEQFF. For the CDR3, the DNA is TGTGCCAGCAGTTACGGTGCGATCTACAATGAGCAGTTCTTC.

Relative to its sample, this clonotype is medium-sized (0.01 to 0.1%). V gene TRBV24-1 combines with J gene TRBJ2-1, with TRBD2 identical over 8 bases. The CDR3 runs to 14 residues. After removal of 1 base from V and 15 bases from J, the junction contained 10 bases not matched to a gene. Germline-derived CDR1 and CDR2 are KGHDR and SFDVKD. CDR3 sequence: CATSDFLVAGSVFF. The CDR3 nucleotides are TGTGCCACCAGTGATTTTTTGGTAGCGGGGTCGGTGTTCTTC.

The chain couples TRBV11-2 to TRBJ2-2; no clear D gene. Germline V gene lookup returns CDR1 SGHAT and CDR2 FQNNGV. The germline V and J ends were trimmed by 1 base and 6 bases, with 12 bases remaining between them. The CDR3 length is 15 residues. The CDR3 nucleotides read TGTGCCAGCAGCTTAGCCCAGTGGCGGTCCGGGGAGCTGTTTTTT. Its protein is CASSLAQWRSGELFF. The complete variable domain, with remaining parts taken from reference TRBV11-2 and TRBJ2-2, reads EAGVAQSPRYKIIEKRQSVAFWCNPISGHATLYWYQQILGQGPKLLIQFQNNGVVDDSQLPKDRFSAERLKGVDSTLKIQPAKLEDSAVYLCASSLAQWRSGELFFGEGSRLTVL.